The present TCR beta chain was sequenced within a study of CD8+ T cells in alopecia areata. About the study: Patients received oral tofacitinib, 5 to 10 mg twice daily, for moderate-to-severe alopecia areata.

The germline CDR1 and CDR2 sequences are LNHNV and YYDKDF (reference sequence). Trimming stripped 0 bases from V and 0 bases from J, with 9 bases between. The CDR3 is 17 residues long. As to treatment: oral pan-JAK inhibitor, 5-10 mg twice daily. Sequencing relied on a cDNA template that was reverse transcribed from extracted RNA. The protocol was immunoSEQ multiplex PCR, while the TCRdb copy is restricted to in-frame clones and leaves out a portion. The top ten clones hold around 0.92% of a sample with under 300,000 clones, 50% to 75% of them seen once. This sequence originates from a human donor with alopecia areata. The input for sequencing was CD4+ T cells sorted from blood, taken around week 54, from a patient treated with tofacitinib. V usage is TRBV15 and J usage is TRBJ2-6; D not certain. In DNA form, the CDR3 reads TGTGCCACCAGCAGAGATGAACGCAGCTCTGGGGCCAACGTCCTGACTTTC. Protein: CATSRDERSSGANVLTF.